Below are 32 T cell receptor beta chains sequenced from a single sample in a study of blood T cell repertoires in COVID-19. Sequencing used immunoSEQ multiplex PCR; TCRdb keeps in-frame clones, though not all of them. The table has some 240,000 clones, roughly four fifths seen once; the top ten hold around 7.2%. Sequences were obtained from peripheral blood. These receptors were collected from an elderly woman with COVID-19, enrolled during active disease.

This rearrangement joins TRBV4-1 to TRBJ1-1, with D hard to call. The V and J ends lost 0 bases and 1 base respectively, with 12 bases between them. CDR1 and CDR2 (germline): MGHRA, YSYEKL. CDR3 length equals 16 residues. Here the CDR3 reads CASSQDESSGNTEAFF. CDR3 bases: TGCGCCAGCAGCCAAGATGAGTCGTCCGGGAACACTGAAGCTTTCTTT.

The chain links TRBV2 to TRBJ2-3; tentative D call: TRBD2 (7 bases). The length of the CDR3 is 15 residues. Trimming shortened V by 7 bases and J by 7 bases, and 21 bases separated the two germline ends. The germline CDR1 and CDR2 sequences are SNHLY and FYNNEI. The CDR3 here is CASIQEAGAPNTQYF. In nucleotides, the CDR3 is TGTGCCAGCATCCAGGAGGCGGGGGCACCCAATACGCAGTATTTT.

This chain connects TRBV5-4 to TRBJ2-3; the match to TRBD1 covers 8 bases. There are 15 residues in the CDR3. In germline, CDR1 is SGHNT, CDR2 YYREEE (reference sequence). V was pared by 4 bases and J by 2 bases, with 6 bases of the junction left unmatched. The CDR3 is CASSLRDRSTDTQYF. CDR3 in DNA: TGTGCCAGCAGCCTAAGGGACAGGTCCACAGATACGCAGTATTTT.

The CDR3 nucleotides read TGTGCCAGCAGTTACCCCCCGTACGAGCAGTACTTC. It codes for CASSYPPYEQYF. The chain carries TRBV6-2 or TRBV6-3 and TRBJ2-7; D unclear. CDR3 size: 12 residues. V was trimmed by 2 bases and J by 4 bases, leaving 6 bases between them. Germline V gives CDR1 MNHEY, CDR2 SVGEGT.

J is TRBJ1-1 and V is TRBV5-6; no clear D gene. Germline CDR1 SGHDT, CDR2 YYEEEE. This CDR3 comprises 15 residues. V shed 0 bases and J shed 4 bases, with 13 bases lying between them. The CDR3 nucleotides are TGTGCCAGCAGCTTGGCTGTCCTCCGGGGCACTGAAGCTTTCTTT. Its protein is CASSLAVLRGTEAFF.

The V gene is TRBV6-1, the J gene TRBJ2-5; maybe TRBD2 (5 bases). This CDR3 is built from 14 residues. Germline V gives CDR1 MNHNS, CDR2 SASEGT. V gave up 2 bases and J gave up 5 bases, with 12 bases separating them. In nucleotides, the CDR3 is TGTGCCAGCAGTGAAACGTGGCAGCGGGAGACCCAGTACTTC. Translating it yields CASSETWQRETQYF.

This chain joins TRBV19 and TRBJ1-1, with TRBD1 identical over 7 bases. V shed 2 bases and J 6 bases; nucleotides not matched to a gene: 9. This CDR3 has 15 amino acids. Germline CDR1 is LNHDA and CDR2 is SQIVND (reference sequence). CDR3 bases: TGTGCCAGTAGTATAAGGTCGACAGGGAGACCTGAAGCTTTCTTT. It codes for CASSIRSTGRPEAFF.

J is TRBJ2-1 and V is TRBV30, with 7 bases aligning to TRBD1. The CDR3 length is 13 residues. J gave up 7 bases and V 5 bases, and 8 bases lay outside the gene matches. The germline V gene encodes CDR1 GTSNPN and CDR2 SVGIG (reference sequence). CDR3 region: CAWAKGARNEQFF. CDR3 coding DNA: TGTGCCTGGGCGAAGGGGGCGAGGAATGAGCAGTTCTTC.

CDR3 DNA sequence: TGTGCCAGCAGTTACGCGCGGTCCGAGAGGGATACGCAGTATTTT. Translated: CASSYARSERDTQYF. The gene calls are TRBV6-2 or TRBV6-3 and TRBJ2-3, with D unresolved. The CDR3 is 15 amino acids. CDR1 and CDR2 from the germline V gene are MNHEY and SVGEGT. V was clipped by 2 bases and J by 6 bases, with 15 bases between them.

This rearrangement joins TRBV18 to TRBJ1-1; weak D call: TRBD1 (6 bases). Germline V gene sequence: CDR1 KGHSH, CDR2 LQKENI. V was clipped by 6 bases and J by 5 bases, with 13 bases between them. This CDR3 is built from 13 residues. Here the CDR3 reads CASSRSQGTEAFF. DNA for the CDR3: TGTGCCAGCTCGCGGTCTCAGGGGACTGAAGCTTTCTTT.

This chain joins TRBV18 and TRBJ1-3, with 9 nucleotides matching TRBD1. The CDR3 loop spans 16 amino acids. CDR1 KGHSH and CDR2 LQKENI come from the germline V gene. After removal of 2 bases from V and 2 bases from J, the junction contained 4 bases not matched to a gene. CDR3 sequence reads: CASSPGTGTAGNTIYF. The CDR3, as DNA: TGTGCCAGCTCACCAGGGACAGGGACCGCTGGAAACACCATATATTTT.

The chain links TRBV18 to TRBJ1-1; D perhaps matches TRBD1 (6 bases). In germline, CDR1 is KGHSH, CDR2 LQKENI. Deletions cut 5 bases from V and 0 bases from J, with 10 bases between. CDR3 length equals 14 residues. The DNA of the CDR3 is TGTGCCAGCTCATGGGACACCTTGAACACTGAAGCTTTCTTT. Protein sequence: CASSWDTLNTEAFF.

V gene TRBV19 combines with J gene TRBJ2-3; 8 bases map to TRBD1. CDR1 is LNHDA and CDR2 is SQIVND in the germline V gene (reference sequence). This CDR3 has 14 amino acids. V shed 6 bases and J 3 bases; nucleotides not matched to a gene: 5. The CDR3 reads CASRRTGRTDTQYF. The CDR3 bases are TGTGCCAGTAGGCGGACAGGGAGAACAGATACGCAGTATTTT.

In its sample, this clone was seen once. V and J are TRBV5-1 and TRBJ1-1; D uncertain. Germline CDR1 is SGHRS and CDR2 is YFSETQ. This CDR3 has 13 amino acids. V dropped 5 bases and J dropped 1 base, with 9 bases sitting between them. The CDR3: CASSNRENTEAFF. The CDR3 coding sequence is TGCGCCAGCAGTAATCGGGAGAACACTGAAGCTTTCTTT.

This clone appeared once. The chain has TRBV19 and TRBJ1-2; D remains unclear. In germline, CDR1 is LNHDA, CDR2 SQIVND (reference sequence). This CDR3 is built from 12 residues. Deletions cut 3 bases from V and 7 bases from J, with 9 bases between. The CDR3 coding sequence is TGTGCCAGTAGTATTACCGCTACTGGCTACACCTTC. Its translation: CASSITATGYTF.

The chain uses TRBV28 and TRBJ2-7; the D gene is possibly TRBD2 (7 bases). The CDR3 is 19 amino acids. Germline CDR1 MDHEN, CDR2 SYDVKM. Trimming shortened V by 8 bases and J by 3 bases, and 32 bases separated the two germline ends. Written as DNA, the CDR3 is TGTGCCAGCCGCGACCGCAGGGGAGGGACCTCGGGGGTGAACTACGAGCAGTACTTC. The encoded protein is CASRDRRGGTSGVNYEQYF. Filled out from reference TRBV28 and TRBJ2-7, the complete variable domain reads DVKVTQSSRYLVKRTGEKVFLECVQDMDHENMFWYRQDPGLGLRLIYFSYDVKMKEKGDIPEGYSVSREKKERFSLILESASTNQTSMYLCASRDRRGGTSGVNYEQYFGPGTRLTVT.

This clone was observed a single time. This chain uses TRBV18 with TRBJ2-3; 10 nucleotides agree with TRBD2. The CDR3 spans 15 residues. V gave up 6 bases and J gave up 1 base; unmatched junction bases: 4. Germline V gene sequence: CDR1 KGHSH, CDR2 LQKENI. CDR3 sequence (DNA): TGTGCCAGCTCGCCTAGCGGGGGAGGCACAGATACGCAGTATTTT. Translated, it gives CASSPSGGGTDTQYF. Complete variable domain (other parts from reference TRBV18 and TRBJ2-3): NAGVMQNPRHLVRRRGQEARLRCSPMKGHSHVYWYRQLPEEGLKFMVYLQKENIIDESGMPKERFSAEFPKEGPSILRIQQVVRGDSAAYFCASSPSGGGTDTQYFGPGTRLTVL.

The chain is built from TRBV4-1 and TRBJ2-1; TRBD2 matches 9 bases. V shed 1 base, J shed 9 bases, and the junction held 19 bases outside the gene matches. The V gene's germline CDR1 is MGHRA and CDR2 YSYEKL. CDR3 length equals 19 residues. CDR3 protein: CASSQAQGGFAGGVSEQFF. CDR3 nucleotide sequence: TGCGCCAGCAGCCAAGCCCAGGGGGGGTTCGCGGGAGGGGTTAGTGAGCAGTTCTTC.

The chain recombines TRBV30 with TRBJ2-4; TRBD1 is a possible D gene (7 bases). The CDR3 is made up of 15 amino acids. Per germline, CDR1 GTSNPN and CDR2 SVGIG (reference sequence). Trimming removed 5 bases at V and 0 bases at J, with 14 bases between. CDR3 sequence: CAWGSGGLAKNIQYF. CDR3 nucleotides: TGTGCCTGGGGATCAGGGGGACTAGCCAAAAACATTCAGTACTTC.

This clone was detected only a few times. This sequence joins TRBV11-2 and TRBJ2-1, with TRBD2 identical over 7 bases. J was trimmed by 0 bases and V by 2 bases; bases with no gene match: 4. The length of the CDR3 is 16 residues. Germline lookup yields CDR1 SGHAT and CDR2 FQNNGV. The CDR3 region has the DNA TGTGCCAGCAGCTTAAGAGCGGGGACCTCCTACAATGAGCAGTTCTTC. This encodes CASSLRAGTSYNEQFF.

The genes are TRBV7-2 and TRBJ1-1; D possibly corresponds to TRBD1 (5 bases). With 5 bases removed from V and 5 bases from J, the gap between germline ends came to 21 bases. Per the germline V gene, CDR1 is SGHTA and CDR2 is FQGNSA. The CDR3 is made up of 16 amino acids. DNA of the CDR3: TGTGCCAGCAGCACCTCCCTCGGGCCCCGGGGGACTGAAGCTTTCTTT. This gives the protein CASSTSLGPRGTEAFF.

This sequence joins TRBV7-6 and TRBJ2-1; D perhaps matches TRBD2 (5 bases). Trimming pared 3 bases from V and 9 bases from J, leaving 12 bases between. Per the germline V gene, CDR1 is SGHVS and CDR2 is FNYEAQ. CDR3 length equals 13 residues. The CDR3 coding sequence is TGTGCCAGCAGCTTCGGGATCACCACTGAGCAGTTCTTC. Translation gives CASSFGITTEQFF.

The CDR3 sequence: CASSYMPGEPQHF. The CDR3 DNA is TGTGCCAGCAGCTACATGCCCGGGGAGCCCCAGCATTTT. The V gene is TRBV7-3, the J gene TRBJ1-5; D is undetermined. Germline assignment: CDR1 SGHTA and CDR2 FQGTGA. The germline V and J ends were trimmed by 4 bases and 8 bases, with 12 bases remaining between them. This CDR3 contains 13 residues.

This chain connects TRBV20-1 to TRBJ1-6; D is possibly TRBD1 (5 bases). Germline CDR1 reads DFQATT; CDR2 reads SNEGSKA (reference sequence). This CDR3 is 14 amino acids long. V gave up 3 bases and J gave up 10 bases, with 16 bases separating them. This CDR3 is CSASSGRVGSPLHF. The CDR3 region has the DNA TGCAGTGCTAGTTCGGGCAGGGTCGGCTCACCCCTCCACTTT.

V gene TRBV24-1 combines with J gene TRBJ1-1; 7 bases fit TRBD1. The V gene's germline CDR1 is KGHDR and CDR2 SFDVKD. CDR3 length equals 15 residues. V shed 11 bases and J 0 bases; nucleotides not matched to a gene: 11. CDR3 loop: CAITGAGPMNTEAFF. The CDR3 DNA is TGTGCCATAACAGGGGCAGGGCCCATGAACACTGAAGCTTTCTTT.

This clone was seen only a few times. J is TRBJ2-2 and V is TRBV18; possible D gene TRBD2, 6 bases. Germline-derived CDR1 and CDR2 are KGHSH and LQKENI. The CDR3 consists of 13 residues. The V end lost 6 bases, the J end lost 7 bases, and 12 bases lay between the germline ends. The CDR3 DNA reads TGTGCCAGCTCCCCGGACTATAACGGGGAGCTGTTTTTT. Translation: CASSPDYNGELFF.

The chain carries TRBV5-4 and TRBJ2-4; the match to TRBD2 covers 7 bases. CDR3 length: 16 residues. The J segment lost 0 bases and the V segment lost 4 bases, leaving 7 bases of the junction unmatched. Per the germline V gene, CDR1 is SGHNT and CDR2 is YYREEE (reference sequence). The CDR3 nucleotides are TGTGCCAGCAGCACCGGCGGGGGAGTAGCCAAAAACATTCAGTACTTC. Its translation is CASSTGGGVAKNIQYF.

The chain uses TRBV6-5 and TRBJ1-1, with D uncertain. Between the trimmed V and J ends, which lost 8 bases and 0 bases, there was a span of 10 bases. Per the germline V gene, CDR1 is MNHEY and CDR2 is SVGAGI. This CDR3 region has 13 residues. The CDR3 loop reads CASLRSMNTEAFF. CDR3 sequence (DNA): TGTGCCAGCCTCAGGTCGATGAACACTGAAGCTTTCTTT.

The chain combines TRBV28 with TRBJ2-4; a weak D match, TRBD1 (5 bases). The V end was cut by 3 bases, the J end by 14 bases, with 17 bases between. The germline V gene has CDR1 MDHEN and CDR2 SYDVKM. The CDR3 runs to 13 residues. The CDR3 DNA sequence: TGTGCCAGCAGTTTTGGGCAGGGTAAGGGGAAGTACTTC. Translated: CASSFGQGKGKYF. The full variable domain, in which reference TRBV28 and TRBJ2-4 provide the parts outside the CDR3, is DVKVTQSSRYLVKRTGEKVFLECVQDMDHENMFWYRQDPGLGLRLIYFSYDVKMKEKGDIPEGYSVSREKKERFSLILESASTNQTSMYLCASSFGQGKGKYFGAGTRLSVL.

The chain has TRBV19 and TRBJ2-3, with 8 nucleotides matching TRBD2. Trimming removed 10 bases from V and 2 bases from J; junction bases left unmatched: 8. The germline gives CDR1 LNHDA, CDR2 SQIVND (reference sequence). This CDR3 is built from 14 residues. The CDR3 bases are TGTGCCACCCGGGGGGGACTTCACACAGATACGCAGTATTTT. This sequence encodes CATRGGLHTDTQYF.

V and J are TRBV6-2 or TRBV6-3 and TRBJ2-5, with D possibly being TRBD1 (5 bases). CDR3 length: 15 residues. Germline-derived CDR1 and CDR2 are MNHEY and SVGEGT. V was clipped by 4 bases and J by 5 bases, with 17 bases between them. Written as DNA, the CDR3 is TGTGCCAGCAGTTGGCCTCCTGCCAGGGTGGAGACCCAGTACTTC. It encodes CASSWPPARVETQYF.

V and J are TRBV18 and TRBJ1-1, with 7 bases lining up with TRBD1. The germline V gene encodes CDR1 KGHSH and CDR2 LQKENI. The CDR3 length is 16 residues. J lost 1 base, V lost 6 bases, and 11 bases had no gene match. The CDR3, as DNA: TGTGCCAGCTCTTATAACCCGCAGGGGGGGAACACTGAAGCTTTCTTT. Translation gives CASSYNPQGGNTEAFF.